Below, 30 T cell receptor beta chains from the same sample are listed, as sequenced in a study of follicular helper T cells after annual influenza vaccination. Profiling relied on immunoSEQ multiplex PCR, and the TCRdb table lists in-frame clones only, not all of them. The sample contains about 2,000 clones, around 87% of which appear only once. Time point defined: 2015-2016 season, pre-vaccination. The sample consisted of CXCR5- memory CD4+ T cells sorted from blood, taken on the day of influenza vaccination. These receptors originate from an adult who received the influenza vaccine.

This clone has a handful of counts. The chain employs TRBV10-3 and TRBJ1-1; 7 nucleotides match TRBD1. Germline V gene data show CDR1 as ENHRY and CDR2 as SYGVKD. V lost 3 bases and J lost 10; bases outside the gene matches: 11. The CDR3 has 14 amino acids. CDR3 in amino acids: CAISDQQGSRGAFF. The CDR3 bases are TGTGCCATCAGTGACCAACAGGGGAGTAGGGGAGCTTTCTTT.

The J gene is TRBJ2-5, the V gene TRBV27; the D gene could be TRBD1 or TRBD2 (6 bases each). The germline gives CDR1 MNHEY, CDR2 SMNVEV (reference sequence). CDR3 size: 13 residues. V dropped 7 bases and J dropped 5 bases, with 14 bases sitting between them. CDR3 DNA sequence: TGTGCCAGCACGACGGGGGCCAGGGAGACCCAGTACTTC. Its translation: CASTTGARETQYF.

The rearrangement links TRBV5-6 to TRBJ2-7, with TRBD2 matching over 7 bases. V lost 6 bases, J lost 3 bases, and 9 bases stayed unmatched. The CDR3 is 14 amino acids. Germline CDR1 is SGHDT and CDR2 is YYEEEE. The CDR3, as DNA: TGTGCCAGCACCCTGCGGGGGAGGGACTACGAGCAGTACTTC. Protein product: CASTLRGRDYEQYF.

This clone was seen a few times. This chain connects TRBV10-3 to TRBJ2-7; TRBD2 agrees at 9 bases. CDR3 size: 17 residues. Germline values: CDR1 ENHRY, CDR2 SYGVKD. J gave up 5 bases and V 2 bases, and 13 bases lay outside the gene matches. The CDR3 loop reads CAISEKMPGLARHEQYF. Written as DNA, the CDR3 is TGTGCCATCAGTGAGAAAATGCCGGGACTAGCACGGCACGAGCAGTACTTC.

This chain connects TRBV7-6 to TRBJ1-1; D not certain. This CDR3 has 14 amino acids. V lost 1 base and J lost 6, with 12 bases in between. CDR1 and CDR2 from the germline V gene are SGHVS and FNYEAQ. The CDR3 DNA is TGTGCCAGCAGCTTAGGGCTGACGGTCTCTGAAGCTTTCTTT. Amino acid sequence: CASSLGLTVSEAFF.

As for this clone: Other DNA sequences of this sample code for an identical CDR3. CDR3: CASSAPGDGETQYF. Written as DNA, the CDR3 is TGTGCCAGCAGTGCCCCAGGGGATGGGGAGACCCAGTACTTC. The genes are TRBV28 and TRBJ2-5; D possibly corresponds to TRBD1 (6 bases). The CDR3 has 14 amino acids. From germline, CDR1 is MDHEN and CDR2 SYDVKM. V lost 5 bases and J 5 bases, leaving 15 bases between the germline ends.

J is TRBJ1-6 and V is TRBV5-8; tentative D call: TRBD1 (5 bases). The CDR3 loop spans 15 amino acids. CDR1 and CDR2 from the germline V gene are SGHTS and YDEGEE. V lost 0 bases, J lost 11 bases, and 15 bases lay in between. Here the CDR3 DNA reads TGTGCCAGCAGCTTGGCCCATCGGGACGGCGCACCCCTCCACTTT. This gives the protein CASSLAHRDGAPLHF.

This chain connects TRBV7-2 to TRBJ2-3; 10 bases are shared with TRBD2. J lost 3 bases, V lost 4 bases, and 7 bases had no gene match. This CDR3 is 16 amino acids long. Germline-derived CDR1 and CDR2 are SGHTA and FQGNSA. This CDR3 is CASSWSGGASTDTQYF. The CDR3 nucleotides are TGTGCCAGCAGCTGGAGCGGGGGGGCGAGTACAGATACGCAGTATTTT.

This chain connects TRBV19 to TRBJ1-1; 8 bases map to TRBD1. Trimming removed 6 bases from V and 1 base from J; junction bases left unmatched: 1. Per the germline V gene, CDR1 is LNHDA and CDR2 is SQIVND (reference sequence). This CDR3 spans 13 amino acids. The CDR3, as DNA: TGTGCCAGTAGAGGACAGGGGAACACTGAAGCTTTCTTT. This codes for CASRGQGNTEAFF.

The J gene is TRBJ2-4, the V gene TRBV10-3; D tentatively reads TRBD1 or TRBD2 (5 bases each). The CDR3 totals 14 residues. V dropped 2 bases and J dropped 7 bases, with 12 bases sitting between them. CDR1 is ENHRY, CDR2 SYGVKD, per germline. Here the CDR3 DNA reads TGTGCCATCAGTGAGACGTCCGGGACGAACATTCAGTACTTC. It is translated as CAISETSGTNIQYF.

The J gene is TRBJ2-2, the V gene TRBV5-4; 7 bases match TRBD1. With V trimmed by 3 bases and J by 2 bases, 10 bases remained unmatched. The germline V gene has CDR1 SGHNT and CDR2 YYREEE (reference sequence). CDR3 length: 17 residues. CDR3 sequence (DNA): TGTGCCAGCAGCTCCGGAGGACAGGCTAGTAACACCGGGGAGCTGTTTTTT. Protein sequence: CASSSGGQASNTGELFF.

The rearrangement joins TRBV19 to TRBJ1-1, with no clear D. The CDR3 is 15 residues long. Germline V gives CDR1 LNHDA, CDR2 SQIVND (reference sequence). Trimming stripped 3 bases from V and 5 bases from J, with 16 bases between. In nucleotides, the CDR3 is TGTGCCAGTAGTATGGGGTGGCCCATCAGGACTGAAGCTTTCTTT. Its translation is CASSMGWPIRTEAFF.

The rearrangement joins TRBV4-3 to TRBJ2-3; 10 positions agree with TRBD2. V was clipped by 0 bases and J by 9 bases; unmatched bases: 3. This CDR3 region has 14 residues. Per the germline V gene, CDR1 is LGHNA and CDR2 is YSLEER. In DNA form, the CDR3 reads TGCGCCAGCAGCCAAGATCCTAGCGGGAGAACGCAGTATTTT. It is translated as CASSQDPSGRTQYF.

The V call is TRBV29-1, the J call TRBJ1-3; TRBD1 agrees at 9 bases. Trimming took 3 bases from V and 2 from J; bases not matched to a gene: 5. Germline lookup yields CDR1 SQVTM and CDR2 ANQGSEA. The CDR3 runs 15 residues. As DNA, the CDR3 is TGCAGCGTTGACGGGGGACAGGGAACTGGAAACACCATATATTTT. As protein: CSVDGGQGTGNTIYF.

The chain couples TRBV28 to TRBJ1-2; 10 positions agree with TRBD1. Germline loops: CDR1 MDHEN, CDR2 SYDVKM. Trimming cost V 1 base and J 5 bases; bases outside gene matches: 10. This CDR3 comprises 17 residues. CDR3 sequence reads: CASSLSGTGAVRYGYTF. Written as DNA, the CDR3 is TGTGCCAGCAGTTTATCCGGGACAGGGGCGGTGAGATATGGCTACACCTTC.

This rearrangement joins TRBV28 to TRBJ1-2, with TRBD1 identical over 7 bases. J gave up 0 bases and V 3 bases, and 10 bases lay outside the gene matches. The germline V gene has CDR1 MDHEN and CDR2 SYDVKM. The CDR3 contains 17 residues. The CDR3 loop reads CASSLRGQGLANYGYTF. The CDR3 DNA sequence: TGTGCCAGCAGTTTGAGGGGGCAGGGCCTAGCTAACTATGGCTACACCTTC.

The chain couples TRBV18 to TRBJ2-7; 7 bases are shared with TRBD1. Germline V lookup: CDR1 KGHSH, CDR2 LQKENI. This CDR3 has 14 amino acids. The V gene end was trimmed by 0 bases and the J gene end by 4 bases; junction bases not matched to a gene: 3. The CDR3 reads CASSPPGQRYEQYF. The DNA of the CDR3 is TGTGCCAGCTCACCACCGGGACAGCGGTACGAGCAGTACTTC.

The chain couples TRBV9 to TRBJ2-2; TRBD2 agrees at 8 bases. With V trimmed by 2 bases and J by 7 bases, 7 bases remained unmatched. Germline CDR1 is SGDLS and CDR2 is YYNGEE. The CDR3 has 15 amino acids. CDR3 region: CASSVSGGPGGELFF. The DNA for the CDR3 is TGTGCCAGCAGCGTTTCGGGAGGGCCCGGCGGGGAGCTGTTTTTT.

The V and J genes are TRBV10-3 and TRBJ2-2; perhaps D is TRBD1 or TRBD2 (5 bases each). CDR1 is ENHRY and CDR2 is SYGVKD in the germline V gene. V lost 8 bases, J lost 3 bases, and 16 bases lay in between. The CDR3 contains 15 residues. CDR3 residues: CAISRRGADTGELFF. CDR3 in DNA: TGTGCCATCTCCCGTCGAGGGGCGGACACCGGGGAGCTGTTTTTT.

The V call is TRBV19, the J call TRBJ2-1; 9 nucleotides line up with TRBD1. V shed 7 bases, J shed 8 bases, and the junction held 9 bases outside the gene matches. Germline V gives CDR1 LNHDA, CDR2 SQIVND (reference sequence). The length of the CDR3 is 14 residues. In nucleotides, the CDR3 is TGTGCCAGTACCTCGGGACAGGGTTATCATGAGCAGTTCTTC. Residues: CASTSGQGYHEQFF.

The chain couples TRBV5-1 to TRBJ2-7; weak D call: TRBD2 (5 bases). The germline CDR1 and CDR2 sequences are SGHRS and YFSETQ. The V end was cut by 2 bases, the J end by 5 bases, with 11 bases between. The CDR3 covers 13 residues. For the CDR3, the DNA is TGCGCCAGCAGCTTAGAGGGTTCGGACGAGCAGTACTTC. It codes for CASSLEGSDEQYF. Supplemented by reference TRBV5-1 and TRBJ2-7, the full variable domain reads KAGVTQTPRYLIKTRGQQVTLSCSPISGHRSVSWYQQTPGQGLQFLFEYFSETQRNKGNFPGRFSGRQFSNSRSEMNVSTLELGDSALYLCASSLEGSDEQYFGPGTRLTVT.

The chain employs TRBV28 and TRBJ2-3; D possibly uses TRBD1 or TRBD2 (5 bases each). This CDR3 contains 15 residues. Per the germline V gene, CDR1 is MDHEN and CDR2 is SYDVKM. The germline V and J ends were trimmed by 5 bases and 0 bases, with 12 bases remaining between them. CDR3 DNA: TGTGCCAGCAGTCCGGGGACGGCTAGCACAGATACGCAGTATTTT. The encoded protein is CASSPGTASTDTQYF.

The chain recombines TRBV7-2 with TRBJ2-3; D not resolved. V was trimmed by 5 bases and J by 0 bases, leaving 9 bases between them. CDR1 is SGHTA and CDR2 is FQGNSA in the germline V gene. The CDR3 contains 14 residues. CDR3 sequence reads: CASSPDTSTDTQYF. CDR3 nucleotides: TGTGCCAGCAGCCCAGACACTAGCACAGATACGCAGTATTTT.

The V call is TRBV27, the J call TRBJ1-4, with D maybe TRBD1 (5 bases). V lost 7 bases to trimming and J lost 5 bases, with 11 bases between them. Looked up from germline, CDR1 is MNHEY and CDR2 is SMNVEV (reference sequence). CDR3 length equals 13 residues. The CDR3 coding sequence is TGTGCCAGCATGGGGACGGGGAATGAAAAACTGTTTTTT. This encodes CASMGTGNEKLFF.

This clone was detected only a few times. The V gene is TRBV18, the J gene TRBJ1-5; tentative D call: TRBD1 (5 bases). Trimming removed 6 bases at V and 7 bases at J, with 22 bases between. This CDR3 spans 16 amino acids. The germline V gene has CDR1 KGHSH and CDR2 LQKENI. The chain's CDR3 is CASSSQGLGVRQPQHF. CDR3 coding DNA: TGTGCCAGCTCTTCCCAAGGCCTGGGGGTCAGGCAGCCCCAGCATTTT.

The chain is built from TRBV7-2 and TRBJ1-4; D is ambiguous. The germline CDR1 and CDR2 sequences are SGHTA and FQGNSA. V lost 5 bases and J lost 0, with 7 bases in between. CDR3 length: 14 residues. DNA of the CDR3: TGTGCCAGCAGCCTGATTGCAACTAATGAAAAACTGTTTTTT. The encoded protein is CASSLIATNEKLFF.

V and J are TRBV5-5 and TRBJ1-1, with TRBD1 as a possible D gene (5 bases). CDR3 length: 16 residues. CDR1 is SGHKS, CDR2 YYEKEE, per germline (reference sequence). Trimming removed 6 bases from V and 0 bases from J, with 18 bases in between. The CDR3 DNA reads TGTGCCAGCACCCTATGGGCGGGGGGGATGAACACTGAAGCTTTCTTT. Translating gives CASTLWAGGMNTEAFF. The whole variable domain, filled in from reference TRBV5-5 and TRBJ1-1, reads DAGVTQSPTHLIKTRGQQVTLRCSPISGHKSVSWYQQVLGQGPQFIFQYYEKEERGRGNFPDRFSARQFPNYSSELNVNALLLGDSALYLCASTLWAGGMNTEAFFGQGTRLTVV.

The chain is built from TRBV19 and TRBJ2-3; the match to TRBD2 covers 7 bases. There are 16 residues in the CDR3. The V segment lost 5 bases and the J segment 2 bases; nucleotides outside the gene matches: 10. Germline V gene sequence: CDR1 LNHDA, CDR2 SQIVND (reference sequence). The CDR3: CASSRYEAGTTDTQYF. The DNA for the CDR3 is TGTGCCAGTAGTCGGTACGAAGCGGGGACCACAGATACGCAGTATTTT.

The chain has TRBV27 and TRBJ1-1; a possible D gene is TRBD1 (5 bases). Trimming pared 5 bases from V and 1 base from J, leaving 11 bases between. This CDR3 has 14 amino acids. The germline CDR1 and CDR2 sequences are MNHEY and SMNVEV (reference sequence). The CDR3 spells CASSPRGRNTEAFF. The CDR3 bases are TGTGCCAGCAGTCCCCGGGGACGGAACACTGAAGCTTTCTTT.

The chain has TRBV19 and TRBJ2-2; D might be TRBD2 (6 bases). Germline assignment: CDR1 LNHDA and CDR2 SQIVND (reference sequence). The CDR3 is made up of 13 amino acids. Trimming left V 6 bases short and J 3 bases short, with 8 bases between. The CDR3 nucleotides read TGTGCCAGTAGATGGGGGGACACCGGGGAGCTGTTTTTT. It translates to CASRWGDTGELFF.